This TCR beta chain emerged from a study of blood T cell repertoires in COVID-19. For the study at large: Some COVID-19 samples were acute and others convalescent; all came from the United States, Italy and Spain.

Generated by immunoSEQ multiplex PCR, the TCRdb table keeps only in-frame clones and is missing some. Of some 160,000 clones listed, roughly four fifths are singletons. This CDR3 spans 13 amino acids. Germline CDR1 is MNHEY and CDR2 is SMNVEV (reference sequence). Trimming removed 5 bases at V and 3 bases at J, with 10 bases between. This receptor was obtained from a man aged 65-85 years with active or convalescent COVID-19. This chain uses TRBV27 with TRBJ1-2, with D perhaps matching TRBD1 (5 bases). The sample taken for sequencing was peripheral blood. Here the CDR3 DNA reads TGTGCCAGCAGTATAGACAGAGACTATGGCTACACCTTC. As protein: CASSIDRDYGYTF.